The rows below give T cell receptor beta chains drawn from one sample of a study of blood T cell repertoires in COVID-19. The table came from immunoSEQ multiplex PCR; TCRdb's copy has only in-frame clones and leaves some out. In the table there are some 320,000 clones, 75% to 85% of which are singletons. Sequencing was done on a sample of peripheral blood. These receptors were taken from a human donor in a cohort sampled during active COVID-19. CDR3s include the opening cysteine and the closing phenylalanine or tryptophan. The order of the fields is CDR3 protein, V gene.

CASRDRGSGANVLTF | TRBV6-5
CASSLGSYLNTEAFF | TRBV7-3
CASSPQPGVSNQPQHF | TRBV18
CASRTTREYETQYF | TRBV6-6
CAWSTGTGDYEQYF | TRBV30
CASSDGPEASSGNTIYF | TRBV6-1
CASSHGLAGASGGDTQYF | TRBV4-2
CASGSGTGRANYGYTF | TRBV12-5
CASSLTLPGYTF | TRBV12-3/TRBV12-4
CASSLVSGTGSPLHF | TRBV7-9
CASSPPGTGGRNEQFF | TRBV3-1/TRBV3-2
CASSQRGHYLAGGNTGELFF | TRBV3-1/TRBV3-2
CASRPDRENEKLFF | TRBV19
CASRPAGGNEQYF | TRBV11-2
CASSATANTEAFF | TRBV9
CASRGTGSQPQHF | TRBV2
CATSDSPTGGTYTGELFF | TRBV24-1
CASSRDRGSSNEKLFF | TRBV7-9
CASSFGTAYNEQFF | TRBV5-6
CASSLYGTPEHYGYTF | TRBV28
CASSYGTGGNEQYF | TRBV6-5
CASSVVAGVKTDTQYF | TRBV9
CASSPPPGWNSPLHF | TRBV18
CASSTEQGINQPQHF | TRBV27
CASSQRQVFVAEAFF | TRBV7-9
CASGFGQGSYNEQFF | TRBV12-5
CASSLGGPSYGYTF | TRBV7-9
CASSLDLGADNEQFF | TRBV11-3
CASGLSRDRVGFLRYYSDYGYTF | TRBV12-5
CATSRPTGQPQHF | TRBV15
CSVRNRDLNEKLFF | TRBV29-1
CASSLVGDRVAFF | TRBV5-1
CASSPGLAVNAEQFF | TRBV7-6
CASSVVSSSGLYEQYF | TRBV9
CSVALAGGPRIYEQYF | TRBV29-1
CASSQESGAENIQYF | TRBV4-1
CASSQGRGPLSKNIQYF | TRBV4-2
CAISTNGVPSGYGYTF | TRBV10-3
CASSRFSAENTEAFF | TRBV19
CASSEIRASGADTQYF | TRBV6-1
CASSSDRASYEQYF | TRBV7-2